The rows below give T cell receptor beta chains drawn from one sample of a study of identical twins. A single record per CDR3 protein comes from TCRdb applying MiXCR to the 5' RACE reads. The sample yields 300,000 to 350,000 distinct CDR3 sequences, 12% seen once. The same sample was also used in a study of yellow fever vaccine responses in identical twins.

The specimen was CD8+ T cells sorted from blood. The source is a woman between 18 and 29 years old in good health. CDR3s include the opening cysteine and the closing phenylalanine or tryptophan. A D gene is named only where the DNA matches it firmly. Clone size is not always given. Where it is, it says once, few, many or a class for expanded clones.

DNA	CDR3	V	D	J	size
TGTGCCAGCAGTGAATTTGGGACGGAGAGCTCCTACGAGCAGTACTTC	CASSEFGTESSYEQYF	TRBV6-1	NA	TRBJ2-7	NA
TGCGCCAGCACGACCGGGGCCTTGAACACTGAAGCTTTCTTT	CASTTGALNTEAFF	TRBV5-1	NA	TRBJ1-1	few
TGTGCCAGCAGTTCACAGGGAACCGGGGAGCTGTTTTTT	CASSSQGTGELFF	TRBV12-3/TRBV12-4	NA	TRBJ2-2	many
TGTGCCAGCATTGCCCAGCCCTCAGGGGACTCCCAAGAGACCCAGTACTTC	CASIAQPSGDSQETQYF	TRBV28	NA	TRBJ2-5	few
TGTGCCAGCAGTTTAACACCTCCGCGACAGGGGGATGACACTGAAGCTTTCTTT	CASSLTPPRQGDDTEAFF	TRBV27	TRBD1	TRBJ1-1	NA
TGTGCCAGCAGCCCGGATAGCGGGGGGGTTTACGAGCAGTACTTC	CASSPDSGGVYEQYF	TRBV7-6	TRBD2	TRBJ2-7	NA
TGTGCCAGCAGCCGGAGTAGTAGTCCCTACAATGAGCAGTTCTTC	CASSRSSSPYNEQFF	TRBV7-9	NA	TRBJ2-1	NA
TGTGCCAGCAGCTCTTCGGGATCCCTTAGCACAGATACGCAGCATTTT	CASSSSGSLSTDTQHF	TRBV7-3	NA	TRBJ1-5	NA
TGTGCCAGCAGAGGGGCTGGCTACACCTTC	CASRGAGYTF	TRBV2	NA	TRBJ1-2	few
TGTGCCAGCAGTACCACCCGGTCCCAAGCTTTCTTT	CASSTTRSQAFF	TRBV6-5	NA	TRBJ1-1	few
TGTGCCAGTAGTATAGACACCGGGACAGGGAGCGGATACGAGCAGTACTTC	CASSIDTGTGSGYEQYF	TRBV19	TRBD1	TRBJ2-7	NA
TGTGCCAGCATCAGCATCGGACAGGGTTCCTACGAGCAGTACTTC	CASISIGQGSYEQYF	TRBV2	TRBD1	TRBJ2-7	few
TGTGCCACCACAGACGGGGGAAACACTGAAGCTTTCTTT	CATTDGGNTEAFF	TRBV12-3/TRBV12-4	NA	TRBJ1-1	NA
TGCGCCAGCAGCCATGGACAGGGGGGCAATCAGCCCCAGCATTTT	CASSHGQGGNQPQHF	TRBV4-1	TRBD1	TRBJ1-5	many
TGCGCCAGCATGGGTAGCAGGGAGACCCAGTACTTC	CASMGSRETQYF	TRBV5-1	NA	TRBJ2-5	NA
TGCGCCAGCAGCTTCTGGCGGGGGGGAGAAGACAATGAGCAGTTCTTC	CASSFWRGGEDNEQFF	TRBV5-1	TRBD2	TRBJ2-1	many
TGTGCCAGCAAGGACAGAGGGGCGGTAGATACGCAGTATTTT	CASKDRGAVDTQYF	TRBV12-3/TRBV12-4	NA	TRBJ2-3	many
TGTGCCACCAGCAGAGATCGAGGGACAGGGGTTAATCAGCCCCAGCATTTT	CATSRDRGTGVNQPQHF	TRBV15	TRBD1	TRBJ1-5	NA
TGTGCCAGCACCCCAAGTATCTCCTCCTACAATGAGCAGTTCTTC	CASTPSISSYNEQFF	TRBV12-3/TRBV12-4	NA	TRBJ2-1	many
TGTGCCAGCAGCCCGATGACAGGCTCCTACGAGCAGTACTTC	CASSPMTGSYEQYF	TRBV5-4	NA	TRBJ2-7	NA
TGTGCCAGCAGTTTAGAGAGGGGTGGCTACGAGCAGTACTTC	CASSLERGGYEQYF	TRBV28	NA	TRBJ2-7	NA
TGCAGCGTTGAGGGACTAGCGGGGCTAGATACGCAGTATTTT	CSVEGLAGLDTQYF	TRBV29-1	TRBD2	TRBJ2-3	NA
TGCAGTGCTAGCACCGGGACAGGGGACTACGAGCAGTACTTC	CSASTGTGDYEQYF	TRBV20-1	TRBD1	TRBJ2-7	NA
TGTGCCAGCAGTGTAGGAGAGATCCACGTTGCGGATACGCAGTATTTT	CASSVGEIHVADTQYF	TRBV2	NA	TRBJ2-3	NA
TGTGCCAGCAGCCAAGGTGGTCCGGGCGGGGGGGCCACGAATGAGCAGTTCTTC	CASSQGGPGGGATNEQFF	TRBV3-1	TRBD2	TRBJ2-1	many
TGTGCCAGCACGATGGGGGAGACCCAGTACTTC	CASTMGETQYF	TRBV2	NA	TRBJ2-5	NA
TGTGCCAGCAGCTTCCAACAGGGATACGAGCAGTACTTC	CASSFQQGYEQYF	TRBV7-7	NA	TRBJ2-7	NA
TGTGCCAGCAGCCCCGGGACAGAGGTCAATGAGCAGTTCTTC	CASSPGTEVNEQFF	TRBV27	TRBD1	TRBJ2-1	NA
TGTGCCAGCAGCTTAGGGGCGGGTCCCTATGGCTACACCTTC	CASSLGAGPYGYTF	TRBV7-9	NA	TRBJ1-2	few
TGTGCCAGCAGTTTTCTTGGTCCCAATCAGCCCCAGCATTTT	CASSFLGPNQPQHF	TRBV27	NA	TRBJ1-5	few
TGTGCCAGCAGCAAGCCCAGGGAACGCACCGGGGAGCTGTTTTTT	CASSKPRERTGELFF	TRBV21-1	NA	TRBJ2-2	NA
TGTGCCACCAGTGATACGGACAGGGAAGAGACCCAGTACTTC	CATSDTDREETQYF	TRBV24-1	TRBD1	TRBJ2-5	NA
TGTGCCAGCAGGCTGAGCGGGAGCGCCTACAATGAGCAGTTCTTC	CASRLSGSAYNEQFF	TRBV27	TRBD2	TRBJ2-1	few
TGTGCCAGCAGTTTAACAGGGGTCGAGCAGTACTTC	CASSLTGVEQYF	TRBV12-3/TRBV12-4	TRBD1	TRBJ2-7	many
TGTGCCAGCAGCTTTAATAAGTACGAGCAGTACTTC	CASSFNKYEQYF	TRBV7-8	NA	TRBJ2-7	many
TGTGCTAGTGGTTTGCCCGGACAGGGATGGACCGGGGAGCTGTTTTTT	CASGLPGQGWTGELFF	TRBV12-5	TRBD1	TRBJ2-2	NA
TGTGCCAGCAGCCAGACTAGCGGGGGGGCTCTCGAGACCCAGTACTTC	CASSQTSGGALETQYF	TRBV13	TRBD2	TRBJ2-5	few
TGTGCCACCAGCACCCTGACAGGGTTCAACACTGAAGCTTTCTTT	CATSTLTGFNTEAFF	TRBV15	TRBD1	TRBJ1-1	many
TGTGCCAGCAGCTTTGGGTCTAACGATGGCTACACCTTC	CASSFGSNDGYTF	TRBV5-6	NA	TRBJ1-2	few
TGTGCCAGCAGCGTAGATCCCGTGGAGACCCAGTACTTC	CASSVDPVETQYF	TRBV9	NA	TRBJ2-5	NA
TGTGCCAGCAGCTTAGACAGGGTCCATGAGCAGTTCTTC	CASSLDRVHEQFF	TRBV7-9	NA	TRBJ2-1	NA
TGCAGTGCTAGAGATCCCGGGAGAGTTCCCTACGAGCAGTACTTC	CSARDPGRVPYEQYF	TRBV20-1	NA	TRBJ2-7	NA
TGCGCCAGCAGTCAATCGGTGTCAAGGGATGCCGGACCCTGTTTTTTT	CASSQSVSRDAGPCFF	TRBV23-1	NA	TRBJ2-2	NA
TGTGCCATCAGTGAGCCGTATTACAATGAGCAGTTCTTC	CAISEPYYNEQFF	TRBV10-3	NA	TRBJ2-1	many
TGTGCCAGCAGCCCCCCCGCGAGCAGTGACAATGAGCAGTTCTTC	CASSPPASSDNEQFF	TRBV9	NA	TRBJ2-1	once
TGTGCCAGCATCGGACAGGCTGAGACCCAGTACTTC	CASIGQAETQYF	TRBV2	TRBD1	TRBJ2-5	NA
TGTGCCAGCAGTTACCTCGGTGGCAGCGGGAGCCAAAGGCCCTACAATGAGCAGTTCTTC	CASSYLGGSGSQRPYNEQFF	TRBV6-2/TRBV6-3	TRBD2	TRBJ2-1	few
TGTGCCAGCAGTCTCCCAGATACGCAGTATTTT	CASSLPDTQYF	TRBV28	NA	TRBJ2-3	many